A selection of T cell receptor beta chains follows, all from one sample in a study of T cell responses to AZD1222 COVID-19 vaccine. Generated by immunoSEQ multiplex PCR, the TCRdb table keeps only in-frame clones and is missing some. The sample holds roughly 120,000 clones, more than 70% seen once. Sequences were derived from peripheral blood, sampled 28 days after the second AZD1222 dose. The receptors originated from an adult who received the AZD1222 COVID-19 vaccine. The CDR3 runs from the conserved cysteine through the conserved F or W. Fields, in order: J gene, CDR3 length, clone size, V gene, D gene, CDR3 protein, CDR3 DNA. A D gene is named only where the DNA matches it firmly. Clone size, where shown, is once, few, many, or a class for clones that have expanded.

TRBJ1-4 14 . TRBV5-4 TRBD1 CASSLTGVNEKLFF TGTGCCAGCAGCTTGACAGGGGTTAATGAAAAACTGTTTTTT
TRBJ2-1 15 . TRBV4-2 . CASSQGPSAYNEQFF TGTGCCAGCAGCCAAGGGCCCAGCGCCTACAATGAGCAGTTCTTC
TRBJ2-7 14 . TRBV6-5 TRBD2 CASSYLAGAYEQYF TGTGCCAGCAGTTACCTAGCGGGGGCCTACGAGCAGTACTTC
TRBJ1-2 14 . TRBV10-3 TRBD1 CAISDSGQIYGYTF TGTGCCATCAGTGATTCGGGACAGATCTATGGCTACACCTTC
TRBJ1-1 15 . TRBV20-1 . CSASNGHRVTTEAFF TGCAGTGCTAGTAATGGTCACCGGGTGACCACTGAAGCTTTCTTT
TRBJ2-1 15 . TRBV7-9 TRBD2 CASSPGLAGDNEQFF TGTGCCAGCAGCCCAGGACTAGCGGGGGATAATGAGCAGTTCTTC
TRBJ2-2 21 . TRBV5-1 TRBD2 CASSFGTSGRATPRRTGELFF TGCGCCAGCAGCTTCGGGACTAGCGGGAGGGCCACTCCACGGCGGACCGGGGAGCTGTTTTTT
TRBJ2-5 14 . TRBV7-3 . CASSPGQFQETQYF TGTGCCAGCAGCCCAGGACAGTTTCAAGAGACCCAGTACTTC
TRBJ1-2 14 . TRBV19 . CASSMEGLPYGYTF TGTGCCAGTAGTATGGAAGGGCTGCCCTATGGCTACACCTTC
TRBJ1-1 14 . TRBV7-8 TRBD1 CASSSGQDNTEAFF TGTGCCAGCAGCTCAGGACAGGATAACACTGAAGCTTTCTTT
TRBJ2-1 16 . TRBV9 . CASSPPRGERYNEQFF TGTGCCAGCAGCCCCCCACGCGGGGAGAGGTACAATGAGCAGTTCTTC
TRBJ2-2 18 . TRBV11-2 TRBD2 CASSSDPGLAENTGELFF TGTGCCAGCAGCTCGGACCCGGGACTAGCGGAGAACACCGGGGAGCTGTTTTTT
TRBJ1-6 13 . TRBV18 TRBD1 CASSTGTESPLHF TGTGCCAGCTCAACCGGGACAGAGTCACCCCTCCACTTT
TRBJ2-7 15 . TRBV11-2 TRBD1 CASSLGQGARYEQYF TGTGCCAGCAGCTTAGGACAGGGGGCACGGTACGAGCAGTACTTC
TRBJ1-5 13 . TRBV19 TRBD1 CATRDREYQPQHF TGTGCCACACGGGACAGGGAGTATCAGCCCCAGCATTTT
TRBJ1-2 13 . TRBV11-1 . CASSLTLHSGYTF TGTGCCAGCAGCTTAACACTTCACTCGGGCTACACCTTC
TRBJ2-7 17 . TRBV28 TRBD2 CASSLAAPGLAGREQYF TGTGCCAGCAGTTTGGCGGCCCCGGGACTAGCGGGACGGGAGCAGTACTTC
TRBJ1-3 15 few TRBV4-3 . CASSQGTVGRNTIYF TGCGCCAGCAGCCAAGGCACAGTCGGACGAAACACCATATATTTT
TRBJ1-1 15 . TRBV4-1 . CASSQDEHTNTEAFF TGCGCCAGCAGCCAAGATGAGCACACAAACACTGAAGCTTTCTTT
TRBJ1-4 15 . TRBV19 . CASSAHGAAVGKLFF TGTGCCAGTAGTGCCCACGGGGCCGCGGTCGGAAAACTGTTTTTT
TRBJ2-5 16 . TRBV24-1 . CATSDLNFGGTETQYF TGTGCCACCAGTGATTTGAATTTCGGCGGGACGGAGACCCAGTACTTC
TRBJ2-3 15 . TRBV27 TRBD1 CASSLLGQGTDTQYF TGTGCCAGCAGTCTACTGGGACAGGGCACAGATACGCAGTATTTT